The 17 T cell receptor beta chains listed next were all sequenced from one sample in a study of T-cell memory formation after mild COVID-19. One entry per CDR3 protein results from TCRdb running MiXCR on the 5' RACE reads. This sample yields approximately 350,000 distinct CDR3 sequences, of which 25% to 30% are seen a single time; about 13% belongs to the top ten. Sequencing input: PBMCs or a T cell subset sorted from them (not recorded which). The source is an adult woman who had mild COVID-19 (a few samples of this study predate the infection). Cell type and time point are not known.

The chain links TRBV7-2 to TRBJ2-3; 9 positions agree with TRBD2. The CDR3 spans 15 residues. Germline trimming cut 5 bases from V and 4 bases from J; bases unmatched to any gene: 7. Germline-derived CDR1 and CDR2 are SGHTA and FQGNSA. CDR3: CASSPLSGSPDTQYF. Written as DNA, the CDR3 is TGTGCCAGCAGCCCCCTTAGCGGGAGCCCAGATACGCAGTATTTT.

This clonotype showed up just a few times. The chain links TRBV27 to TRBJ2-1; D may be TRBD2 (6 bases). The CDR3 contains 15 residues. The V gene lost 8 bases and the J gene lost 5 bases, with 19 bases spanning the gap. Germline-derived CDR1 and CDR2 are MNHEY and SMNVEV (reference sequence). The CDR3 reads CASRLAATGDNEQFF. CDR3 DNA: TGTGCCAGCCGCTTGGCCGCCACGGGGGACAATGAGCAGTTCTTC.

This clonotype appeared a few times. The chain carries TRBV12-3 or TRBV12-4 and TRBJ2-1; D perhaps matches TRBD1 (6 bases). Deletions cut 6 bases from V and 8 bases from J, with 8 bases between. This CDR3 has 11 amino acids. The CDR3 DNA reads TGTGCCAGCAGGCAGGGGTATGAGCAGTTCTTC. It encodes CASRQGYEQFF.

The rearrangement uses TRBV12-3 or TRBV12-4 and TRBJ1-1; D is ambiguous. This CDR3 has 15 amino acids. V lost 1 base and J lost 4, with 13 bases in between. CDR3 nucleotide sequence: TGTGCCAGCAGTTTAGGGAGGGTTGCGGGCACTGAAGCTTTCTTT. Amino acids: CASSLGRVAGTEAFF.

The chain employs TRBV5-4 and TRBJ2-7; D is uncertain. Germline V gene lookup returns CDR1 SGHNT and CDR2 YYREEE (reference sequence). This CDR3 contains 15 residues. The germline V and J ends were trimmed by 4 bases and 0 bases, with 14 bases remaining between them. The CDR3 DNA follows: TGTGCCAGCAGCCGCCTGGGGATTAGCTCCTACGAGCAGTACTTC. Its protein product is CASSRLGISSYEQYF.

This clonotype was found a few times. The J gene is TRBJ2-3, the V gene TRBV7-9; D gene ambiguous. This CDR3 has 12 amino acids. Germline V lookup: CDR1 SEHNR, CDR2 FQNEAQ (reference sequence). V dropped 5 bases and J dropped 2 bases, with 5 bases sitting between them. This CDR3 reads CASSIPTDTQYF. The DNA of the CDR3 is TGTGCCAGCAGCATCCCCACAGATACGCAGTATTTT. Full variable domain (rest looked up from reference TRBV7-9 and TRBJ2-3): DTGVSQNPRHKITKRGQNVTFRCDPISEHNRLYWYRQTLGQGPEFLTYFQNEAQLEKSRLLSDRFSAERPKGSFSTLEIQRTEQGDSAMYLCASSIPTDTQYFGPGTRLTVL.

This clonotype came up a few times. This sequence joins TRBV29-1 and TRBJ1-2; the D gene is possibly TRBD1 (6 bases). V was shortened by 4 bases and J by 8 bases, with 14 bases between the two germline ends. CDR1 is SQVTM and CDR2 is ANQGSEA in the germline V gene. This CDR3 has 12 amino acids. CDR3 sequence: CSVGGGRLGYTF. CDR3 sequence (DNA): TGCAGCGTTGGCGGGGGGCGCCTCGGCTACACCTTC.

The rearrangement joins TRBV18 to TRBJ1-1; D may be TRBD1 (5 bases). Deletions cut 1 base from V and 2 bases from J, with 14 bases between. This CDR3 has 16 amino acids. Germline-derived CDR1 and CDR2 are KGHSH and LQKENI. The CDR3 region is CASSPQGLGLNTEAFF. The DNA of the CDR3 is TGTGCCAGCTCACCACAGGGACTGGGGTTAAACACTGAAGCTTTCTTT.

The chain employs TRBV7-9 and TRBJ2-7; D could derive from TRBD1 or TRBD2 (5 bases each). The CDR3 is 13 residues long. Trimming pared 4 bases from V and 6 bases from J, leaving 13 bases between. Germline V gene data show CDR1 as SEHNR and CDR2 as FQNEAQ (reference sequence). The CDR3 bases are TGTGCCAGCAGCTCGGGACCGGCCCTCGAGCAGTACTTC. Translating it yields CASSSGPALEQYF.

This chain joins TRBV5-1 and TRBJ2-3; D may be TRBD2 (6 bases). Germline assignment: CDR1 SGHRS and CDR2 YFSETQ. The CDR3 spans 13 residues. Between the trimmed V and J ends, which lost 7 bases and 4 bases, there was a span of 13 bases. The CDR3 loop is CASGTDRADTQYF. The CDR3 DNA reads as TGCGCCAGCGGGACTGACAGAGCAGATACGCAGTATTTT.

The CDR3 DNA is TGTGCCAGCAGCAAACCTAGCGGGGGGACCTATACGCAGTATTTT. Encoded protein: CASSKPSGGTYTQYF. The rearrangement links TRBV7-2 to TRBJ2-3; 11 bases line up with TRBD2. Looked up from germline, CDR1 is SGHTA and CDR2 is FQGNSA. The CDR3 sequence is 15 residues long. V shed 5 bases and J 7 bases; nucleotides not matched to a gene: 8.

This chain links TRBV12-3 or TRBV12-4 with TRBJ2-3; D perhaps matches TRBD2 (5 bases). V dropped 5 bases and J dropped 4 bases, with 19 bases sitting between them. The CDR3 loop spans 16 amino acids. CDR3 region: CASSPRGPERADTQYF. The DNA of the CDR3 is TGTGCCAGCAGTCCCCGAGGGCCAGAGCGCGCAGATACGCAGTATTTT.

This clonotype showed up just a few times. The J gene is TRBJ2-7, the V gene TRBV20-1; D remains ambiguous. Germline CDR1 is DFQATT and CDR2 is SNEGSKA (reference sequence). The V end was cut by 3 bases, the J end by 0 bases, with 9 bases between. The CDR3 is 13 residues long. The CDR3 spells CSASDSLSYEQYF. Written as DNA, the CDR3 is TGCAGTGCTAGCGACTCGCTCTCCTACGAGCAGTACTTC.

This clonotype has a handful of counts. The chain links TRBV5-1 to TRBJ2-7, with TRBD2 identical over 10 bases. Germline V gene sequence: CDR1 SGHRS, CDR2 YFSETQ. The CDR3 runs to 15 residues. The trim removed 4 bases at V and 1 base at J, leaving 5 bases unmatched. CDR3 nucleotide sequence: TGCGCCAGCAGCGCCCTGACTAGCGGGTCCTACGAGCAGTACTTC. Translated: CASSALTSGSYEQYF.

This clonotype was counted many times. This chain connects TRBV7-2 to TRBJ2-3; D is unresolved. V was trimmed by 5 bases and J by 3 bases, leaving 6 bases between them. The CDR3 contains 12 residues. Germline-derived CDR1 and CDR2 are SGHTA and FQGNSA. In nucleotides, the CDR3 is TGTGCCAGCAGCGATTATACAGATACGCAGTATTTT. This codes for CASSDYTDTQYF.

CDR3 protein: CATSLDPSDTQYF. In DNA form, the CDR3 reads TGTGCCACCAGCCTCGACCCCTCAGATACGCAGTATTTT. This chain joins TRBV15 and TRBJ2-3; D uncertain. CDR3 size: 13 residues. V was cut by 5 bases and J by 4 bases, with 10 bases left in between. Germline-derived CDR1 and CDR2 are LNHNV and YYDKDF (reference sequence).

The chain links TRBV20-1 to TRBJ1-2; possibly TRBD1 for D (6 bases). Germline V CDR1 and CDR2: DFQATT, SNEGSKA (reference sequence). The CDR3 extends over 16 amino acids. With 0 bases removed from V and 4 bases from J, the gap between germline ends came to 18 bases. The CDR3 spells CSARDPTGGFVYGYTF. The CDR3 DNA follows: TGCAGTGCTAGAGATCCGACAGGAGGTTTTGTCTATGGCTACACCTTC.